Detailed here is one T cell receptor (beta chain). Given a much more abundant clone one base away, this may be a read error. The template was RNA from unsorted bulk tissue. This non-tumor lung sample came from over 3 cm beyond the tumor edge. The data originate from a study of tumor and adjacent non-tumor tissue in lung cancer. This CDR3 is built from 22 residues. The ends lost 0 bases at V and 2 bases at J; junction bases unmatched: 21. The germline gives CDR1 MNHNS, CDR2 SASEGT. The library came from three nested PCR rounds adapted from ARM-PCR protocols. MiXCR was run by TCRdb on the multiplex PCR reads, yielding one entry per CDR3 protein. The repertoire has 50,000 to 70,000 distinct CDR3 sequences, about 63% of them found once; the top ten carry about 32%.

The TCR originated in a man aged 65-85 years with non-small cell lung cancer. V usage is TRBV6-1 and J usage is TRBJ1-5; 8 bases align to TRBD1. Sequencing was performed on distant non-tumor lung tissue. The CDR3 bases are TGTGCCAGCAGTGAAGCAGGGACGTGGGGGACAGGCTCAGGGGTCGGCAATCAGCCCCAGCATTTT. Translating it yields CASSEAGTWGTGSGVGNQPQHF.